This TCR beta chain stems from a study of regulatory T cells in long-lasting Graves disease. According to the study, TCR beta libraries were built with iRepertoire HTBI primers and CDR3-region Arm-PCR. TCRdb re-derived calls from the multiplex PCR reads in MiXCR, one entry per CDR3 protein. The sample shows about 450,000 distinct CDR3 sequences, about a quarter of them seen only once. This CDR3 comprises 16 residues. From germline, CDR1 is MNHNS and CDR2 SASEGT. About this clonotype itself: Antigen: not known. A read error may account for a junction end that differs from germline.

Time point defined: persistent/refractory GD, antithyroid drugs over 5 years with positive TRAb. The TCR library was made from RNA extracted from PBMCs. General study results and limits: Whereas 966 public clonotypes were shared by new patients, persistent patients shared more, at a few thousand. Persistent disease preferred TRBV28, TRBJ1-2 and TRBJ2-5.

V gene TRBV6-1 combines with J gene TRBJ2-2; 8 bases line up with TRBD2. This sample comprised peripheral blood mononuclear cells (PBMCs), obtained when the disease was refractory, from a patient treated with antithyroid drugs. The receptor comes from a female donor with Graves disease. DNA of the CDR3: TGTGCCAGCAGTAGGGACCCCGGGGGGGTCTCCGGGGAGCCGTTTTTT. Translation gives CASSRDPGGVSGEPFF.